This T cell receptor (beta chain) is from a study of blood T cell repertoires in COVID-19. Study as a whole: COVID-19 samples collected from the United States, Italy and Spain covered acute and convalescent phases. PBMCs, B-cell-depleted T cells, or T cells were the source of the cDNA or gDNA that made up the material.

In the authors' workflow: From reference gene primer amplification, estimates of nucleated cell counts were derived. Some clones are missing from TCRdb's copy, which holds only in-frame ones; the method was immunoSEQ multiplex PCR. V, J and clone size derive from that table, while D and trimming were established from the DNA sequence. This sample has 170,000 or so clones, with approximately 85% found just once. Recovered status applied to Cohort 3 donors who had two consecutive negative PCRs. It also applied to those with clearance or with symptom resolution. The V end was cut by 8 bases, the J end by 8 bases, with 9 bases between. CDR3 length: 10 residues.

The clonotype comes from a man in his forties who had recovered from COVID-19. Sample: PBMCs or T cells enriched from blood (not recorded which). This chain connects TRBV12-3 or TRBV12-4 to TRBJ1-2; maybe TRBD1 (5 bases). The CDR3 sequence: CASGGGGYTF. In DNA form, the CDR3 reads TGTGCCAGCGGGGGGGGAGGCTACACCTTC.